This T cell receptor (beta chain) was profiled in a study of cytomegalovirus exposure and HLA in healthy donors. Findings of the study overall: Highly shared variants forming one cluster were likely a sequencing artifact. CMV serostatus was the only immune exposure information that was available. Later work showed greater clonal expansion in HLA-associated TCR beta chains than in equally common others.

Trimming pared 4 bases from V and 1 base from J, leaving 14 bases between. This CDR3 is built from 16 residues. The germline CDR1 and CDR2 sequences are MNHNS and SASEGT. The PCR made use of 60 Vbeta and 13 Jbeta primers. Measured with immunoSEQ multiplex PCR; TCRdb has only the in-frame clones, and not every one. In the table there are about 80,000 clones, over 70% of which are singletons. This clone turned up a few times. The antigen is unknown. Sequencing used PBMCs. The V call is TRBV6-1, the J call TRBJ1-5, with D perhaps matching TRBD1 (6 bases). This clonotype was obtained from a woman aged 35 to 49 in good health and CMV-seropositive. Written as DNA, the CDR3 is TGTGCCAGCAGTGCGACAGGTTTCGGAAGCAATCAGCCCCAGCATTTT. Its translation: CASSATGFGSNQPQHF.